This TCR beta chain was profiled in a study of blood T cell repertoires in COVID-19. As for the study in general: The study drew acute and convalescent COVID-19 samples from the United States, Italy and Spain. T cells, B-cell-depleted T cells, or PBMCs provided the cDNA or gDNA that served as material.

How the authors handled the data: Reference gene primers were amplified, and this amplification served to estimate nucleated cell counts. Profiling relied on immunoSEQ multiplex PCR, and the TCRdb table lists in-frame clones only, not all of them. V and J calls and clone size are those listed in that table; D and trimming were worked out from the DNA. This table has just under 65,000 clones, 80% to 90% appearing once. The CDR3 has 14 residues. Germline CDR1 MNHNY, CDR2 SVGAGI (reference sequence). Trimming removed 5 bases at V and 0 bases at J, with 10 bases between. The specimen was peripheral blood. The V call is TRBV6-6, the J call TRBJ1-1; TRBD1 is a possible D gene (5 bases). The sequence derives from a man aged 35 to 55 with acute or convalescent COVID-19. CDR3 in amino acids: CASSLKGMNTEAFF. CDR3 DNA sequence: TGTGCCAGCAGTCTGAAGGGGATGAACACTGAAGCTTTCTTT.